The 2 T cell receptor beta chains presented below share a single source sample, sequenced in a study of Ad26.COV2.S vaccination and SARS-CoV-2 variants. Documented treatment: around 19 received Ad26.COV2.S at low or high dose, single or two shots; about 5 received placebo; per-sample allocation not given. The study sampled participants on day 63 after the first vaccine or placebo injection. The assay was immunoSEQ multiplex PCR, and TCRdb's table has in-frame clones only and misses some. The sample contains a few hundred thousand clones, 92% of which appear only once. The sequencing used peripheral blood, collected in a trial of Ad26.COV2.S vaccine versus placebo. The source is a person aged 18-60 years who received the Ad26.COV2.S COVID-19 vaccine or a placebo.

A word on this clone: This sample includes further DNA sequences coding for the same CDR3. The genes are TRBV7-2 and TRBJ2-7; 8 bases agree with TRBD1. The length of the CDR3 is 14 residues. Per germline, CDR1 SGHTA and CDR2 FQGNSA. V lost 1 base to trimming and J lost 3 bases; unmatched junction nucleotides: 2. The CDR3 loop is CASSLDRGFYEQYF. In DNA, the CDR3 is TGTGCCAGCAGCTTAGACAGGGGGTTCTACGAGCAGTACTTC.

The table lists this clone with a few counts. The chain is built from TRBV6-5 and TRBJ2-1; 9 nucleotides align to TRBD1. V lost 5 bases and J lost 6; bases outside the gene matches: 5. Looked up from germline, CDR1 is MNHEY and CDR2 is SVGAGI. This CDR3 spans 14 amino acids. The DNA for the CDR3 is TGTGCCAGCAGTCACAGGGACAGGGCCAATGAGCAGTTCTTC. This gives the protein CASSHRDRANEQFF.